The source of this TCR beta chain is a study of pediatric ulcerative colitis. During colonoscopy, one to two rectal pinch biopsies were collected. This clone was seen just once. The survey-level immunoSEQ assay was used. The assay was immunoSEQ multiplex PCR, and TCRdb's table has in-frame clones only and misses some. This sample has about 22,000 clones, with roughly 70% found just once. Sequencing input: gut tissue. The TCR was taken from a boy aged 5 to 17 with severe ulcerative colitis.

The CDR3 nucleotides are TGTGCCAGTTCTACAGGGGGCGATGGCTACACCTTC. It specifies CASSTGGDGYTF. This chain links TRBV19 with TRBJ1-2; 9 nucleotides line up with TRBD1. The CDR3 runs to 12 residues. Losses at the gene ends were 8 bases for V and 6 bases for J; bases not matched to a gene: 4. The germline V gene encodes CDR1 LNHDA and CDR2 SQIVND (reference sequence).